The 10 T cell receptor beta chains below all came from one sample that was sequenced in a study of T cells after yellow fever vaccination. TCRdb passed the 5' RACE reads through MiXCR, listing each CDR3 protein once. The data contain approximately 300,000 distinct CDR3 sequences, over 8.5% of them singletons. The material sequenced was CD4+ T cells sorted from PBMCs, taken 45 days after the yellow fever booster vaccination. Source of these receptors: a man younger than 35 who received the YFV17D yellow fever vaccine.

This clonotype was counted many times. The V call is TRBV19, the J call TRBJ2-5; perhaps TRBD1 as D (5 bases). The CDR3 spans 15 residues. Looked up from germline, CDR1 is LNHDA and CDR2 is SQIVND (reference sequence). V dropped 2 bases and J dropped 1 base, with 11 bases sitting between them. Here the CDR3 reads CASSITTGPQETQYF. Here the CDR3 DNA reads TGTGCCAGTAGTATAACTACAGGACCCCAAGAGACCCAGTACTTC.

The chain employs TRBV5-1 and TRBJ1-2; D call uncertain. Between the trimmed V and J ends, which lost 0 bases and 2 bases, there was a span of 11 bases. Germline-derived CDR1 and CDR2 are SGHRS and YFSETQ. This CDR3 contains 15 residues. The CDR3 is CASSLDPGPNYGYTF. In DNA form, the CDR3 reads TGCGCCAGCAGCTTGGACCCGGGCCCAAACTATGGCTACACCTTC.

This clonotype was counted a few times. The chain joins TRBV29-1 to TRBJ2-2; D gene unclear. The CDR3 loop spans 14 amino acids. In germline, CDR1 is SQVTM, CDR2 ANQGSEA. V was clipped by 7 bases and J by 5 bases, with 17 bases between them. The CDR3 spells CSGKDPSFTGELFF. CDR3 bases: TGCAGCGGGAAGGATCCCTCGTTTACCGGGGAGCTGTTTTTT.

The rearrangement joins TRBV20-1 to TRBJ1-1; D not certain. The germline CDR1 and CDR2 sequences are DFQATT and SNEGSKA (reference sequence). The V gene lost 6 bases and the J gene lost 3 bases, with 17 bases spanning the gap. This CDR3 is built from 14 residues. The CDR3 DNA is TGCAGTGCCCAAAGCGAGCTTTTTGACACTGAAGCTTTCTTT. This codes for CSAQSELFDTEAFF.

The rearrangement links TRBV2 to TRBJ1-1; D not certain. Trimming removed 6 bases at V and 1 base at J, with 9 bases between. CDR1 SNHLY and CDR2 FYNNEI come from the germline V gene. CDR3 size: 13 residues. The CDR3 is CASRQNRNTEAFF. In nucleotides, the CDR3 is TGTGCCAGCAGGCAGAACCGGAACACTGAAGCTTTCTTT.

This clonotype was recorded a few times. In this CDR3 the conserved last residue, phenylalanine or tryptophan, is missing, so a read error is likely. The DNA is omitted, as the CDR3 cannot be located on it reliably, and the CDR3 follows TCRdb's listing. The chain employs TRBV29-1 and TRBJ2-3; the table's D call, TRBD2, was not checked against the DNA. Germline CDR1 reads SQVTM; CDR2 reads ANQGSEA. The CDR3 adds up to 11 amino acids, both ends counted. CDR3: CSVDGLAGGLS.

This clonotype was observed a handful of times. The chain combines TRBV3-1 with TRBJ2-2, with D perhaps given as TRBD1 or TRBD2 (5 bases each). The CDR3 covers 14 residues. V lost 8 bases and J lost 3, with 13 bases in between. CDR1 is LGHDT and CDR2 is YNNKEL in the germline V gene (reference sequence). CDR3 sequence (DNA): TGTGCCAGCTGCCCCGTGGGGGACACCGGGGAGCTGTTTTTT. Protein sequence: CASCPVGDTGELFF. Using reference TRBV3-1 and TRBJ2-2 for the parts outside the CDR3, the full variable domain is DTAVSQTPKYLVTQMGNDKSIKCEQNLGHDTMYWYKQDSKKFLKIMFSYNNKELIINETVPNRFSPKSPDKAHLNLHINSLELGDSAVYFCASCPVGDTGELFFGEGSRLTVL.

In its sample, this clonotype was seen many times. The V call is TRBV5-4, the J call TRBJ1-4; TRBD1 agrees at 10 bases. The CDR3 is 14 residues long. Trimming at V came to 4 bases and at J to 7 bases, leaving 4 bases not matched to a gene. Germline V gives CDR1 SGHNT, CDR2 YYREEE (reference sequence). CDR3 sequence: CASSRQGATEKLFF. The CDR3 DNA follows: TGTGCCAGCAGCAGACAGGGGGCGACTGAAAAACTGTTTTTT.

The chain has TRBV2 and TRBJ2-3, with a tentative D call TRBD2 (6 bases). Germline CDR1 SNHLY, CDR2 FYNNEI. The length of the CDR3 is 15 residues. V lost 8 bases and J lost 1, with 16 bases in between. The CDR3 here is CASRSALAGTDTQYF. CDR3 coding DNA: TGTGCCAGCCGGTCAGCACTAGCCGGCACAGATACGCAGTATTTT.

This clonotype has just a few counts. The chain links TRBV6-1 to TRBJ2-3, with D perhaps being TRBD1 or TRBD2 (5 bases each). Trimming stripped 2 bases from V and 7 bases from J, with 13 bases between. Per germline, CDR1 MNHNS and CDR2 SASEGT. CDR3 length equals 14 residues. The CDR3 loop is CASSESPGRYTQYF. The CDR3 DNA reads as TGTGCCAGCAGTGAAAGTCCGGGACGATATACGCAGTATTTT.